This entry concerns a single T cell receptor (beta chain). The antigen is unknown. This may stem from a read error, because a much larger clone lies one nucleotide away. This specimen belongs to a study of identical twins. Study-wide findings and caveats: An excess of low generation probability was shown by twin-shared out-of-frame alpha sequences. The more abundant beta clonotypes in cord blood had fewer insertions, and memory repertoires did not show this.

J gave up 5 bases and V 4 bases, and 13 bases lay outside the gene matches. Germline V gene lookup returns CDR1 SGHKS and CDR2 YYEKEE (reference sequence). This CDR3 is 16 amino acids long. cDNA molecules carried unique molecular identifiers, and template switching added a universal primer site. TCRdb ran MiXCR on the 5' RACE reads and lists one entry per CDR3 protein. The table lists roughly 630,000 distinct CDR3 sequences, just over 7% of them singletons, with about 1.5% in the top ten. These data were also filed under a second study, of yellow fever vaccine responses in identical twins. That source notes: As reported, the vaccine T cell response of twins seemed partly convergent and partly personalized.

This sequence was found in a young woman in good health. The sample consisted of PBMCs. V and J are TRBV5-5 and TRBJ2-5; 8 bases line up with TRBD1. The CDR3 reads CASSPWRGTGGETQYF. The CDR3 DNA sequence: TGTGCCAGCAGCCCCTGGCGTGGGACAGGTGGGGAGACCCAGTACTTC.